This is a list of T cell receptor beta chains from one sample in a study of blood T cells in healthy people across ages. TCRdb redid the calling of the 5' RACE reads with MiXCR, one entry per CDR3 protein. Of approximately 810,000 distinct CDR3 sequences in the sample, under 30% were seen once. The specimen was blood. The receptor set was obtained from a woman aged 80 or older in good health. Each CDR3 is given with its conserved first and last residue. D genes are given only for firm matches. Clone size appears in some rows only: once, few, many, or a class for an expanded clone.

clone_size: NA; j_call: TRBJ2-3; d_call: NA; v_call: TRBV20-1; cdr3_aa: CSARLDSSTDTQYF
clone_size: NA; j_call: TRBJ2-7; d_call: NA; v_call: TRBV5-1; cdr3_aa: CAGSLEETQYF
clone_size: few; j_call: TRBJ1-1; d_call: TRBD1; v_call: TRBV20-1; cdr3_aa: CSARPRDRGRSEAFF
clone_size: NA; j_call: TRBJ2-4; d_call: NA; v_call: TRBV28; cdr3_aa: CASSGGGTVAKNIQYF
clone_size: NA; j_call: TRBJ1-5; d_call: TRBD1; v_call: TRBV30; cdr3_aa: CAWSTPGQKQPQHF
clone_size: many; j_call: TRBJ2-5; d_call: NA; v_call: TRBV11-2; cdr3_aa: CASSLTGSVGETQYF
clone_size: many; j_call: TRBJ2-5; d_call: NA; v_call: TRBV5-1; cdr3_aa: CASSLDSVGRRQYF
clone_size: many; j_call: TRBJ2-7; d_call: NA; v_call: TRBV12-3/TRBV12-4; cdr3_aa: CASSQNTYEQYF
clone_size: NA; j_call: TRBJ1-6; d_call: NA; v_call: TRBV14; cdr3_aa: CASSRVDTSPPHF
clone_size: few; j_call: TRBJ1-1; d_call: NA; v_call: TRBV6-6; cdr3_aa: CASSARDRHMNTEAFF
clone_size: many; j_call: TRBJ1-1; d_call: NA; v_call: TRBV12-3/TRBV12-4; cdr3_aa: CASRESDLMNTEAFF
clone_size: many; j_call: TRBJ2-5; d_call: TRBD1; v_call: TRBV29-1; cdr3_aa: CSGGQGYGTQYF
clone_size: many; j_call: TRBJ1-1; d_call: NA; v_call: TRBV4-2; cdr3_aa: CASSQVPFGGEAFF
clone_size: many; j_call: TRBJ2-5; d_call: TRBD2; v_call: TRBV5-1; cdr3_aa: CASSRTSGEETQYF
clone_size: few; j_call: TRBJ2-7; d_call: TRBD1; v_call: TRBV6-2/TRBV6-3; cdr3_aa: CASSRRMGQRTPYEQYF
clone_size: NA; j_call: TRBJ2-1; d_call: NA; v_call: TRBV5-6; cdr3_aa: CASSLAGSIDEQFF
clone_size: NA; j_call: TRBJ1-5; d_call: NA; v_call: TRBV24-1; cdr3_aa: CATSDPLLAPGPQHF
clone_size: many; j_call: TRBJ2-4; d_call: NA; v_call: TRBV6-6; cdr3_aa: CASSLQEGAKNIQYF
clone_size: NA; j_call: TRBJ2-3; d_call: TRBD2; v_call: TRBV7-2; cdr3_aa: CASNVRLAGGSDTQYF
clone_size: NA; j_call: TRBJ1-1; d_call: NA; v_call: TRBV6-2/TRBV6-3; cdr3_aa: CASGVGTGFSAEAFF
clone_size: many; j_call: TRBJ2-4; d_call: NA; v_call: TRBV20-1; cdr3_aa: CSARGGESLAKNIQYF
clone_size: NA; j_call: TRBJ2-3; d_call: TRBD2; v_call: TRBV6-5; cdr3_aa: CASSLGLAGGPVGDTQYF
clone_size: NA; j_call: TRBJ2-3; d_call: NA; v_call: TRBV23-1; cdr3_aa: CASSHHSSRGDTQYF
clone_size: few; j_call: TRBJ1-1; d_call: NA; v_call: TRBV5-1; cdr3_aa: CASSTDGMMNTEAFF
clone_size: many; j_call: TRBJ1-6; d_call: TRBD1; v_call: TRBV2; cdr3_aa: CASSLRTGANSPLHF
clone_size: NA; j_call: TRBJ1-1; d_call: NA; v_call: TRBV5-6; cdr3_aa: CASSLFIRSMNTEAFF